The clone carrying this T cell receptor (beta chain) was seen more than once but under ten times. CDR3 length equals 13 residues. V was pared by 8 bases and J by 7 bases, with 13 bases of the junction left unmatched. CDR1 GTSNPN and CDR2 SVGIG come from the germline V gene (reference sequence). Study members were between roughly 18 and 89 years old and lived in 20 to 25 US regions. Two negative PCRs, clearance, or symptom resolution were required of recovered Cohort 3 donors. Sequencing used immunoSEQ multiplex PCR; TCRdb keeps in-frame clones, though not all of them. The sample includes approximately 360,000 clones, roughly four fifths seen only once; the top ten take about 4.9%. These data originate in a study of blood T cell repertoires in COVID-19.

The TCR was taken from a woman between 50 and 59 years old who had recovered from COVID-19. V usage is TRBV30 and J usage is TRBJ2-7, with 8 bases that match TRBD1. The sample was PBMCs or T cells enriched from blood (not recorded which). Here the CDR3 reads CAGTGTGTGEQYF. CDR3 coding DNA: TGTGCCGGAACCGGGACAGGCACGGGAGAGCAGTACTTC.